A selection of T cell receptor beta chains follows, all from one sample in a study of blood T cell repertoires in COVID-19. Libraries were prepared by immunoSEQ multiplex PCR; TCRdb keeps only in-frame clonotypes and omits some of them. The sample lists 120,000 to 150,000 clones, approximately 84% occurring once. Input material: peripheral blood. Source of these receptors: a human donor in a cohort sampled during active COVID-19. Each CDR3 is given with its conserved first and last residue. D genes are given only for firm matches. Clone size is not always given. Where it is, it says once, few, many or a class for expanded clones.

-	TRBV4-1	TRBJ2-7	-	CASSQEDSSYEQYF	TGCGCCAGCAGCCAAGAGGACAGCTCCTACGAGCAGTACTTC
-	TRBV7-8	TRBJ1-2	-	CASSQGGNYGYTF	TGTGCCAGCAGCCAAGGAGGGAACTATGGCTACACCTTC
TRBD2	TRBV6-2/TRBV6-3	TRBJ2-7	-	CASSSAGWTSGTRAYEQYF	TGTGCCAGCAGTTCCGCCGGGTGGACTAGCGGGACCCGGGCCTACGAGCAGTACTTC
-	TRBV16	TRBJ1-2	-	CASSQGSGGGWGYTF	TGTGCCAGCAGCCAAGGCTCAGGAGGAGGTTGGGGCTACACCTTC
-	TRBV5-1	TRBJ2-3	-	CASSLVLQAGADTQYF	TGCGCCAGCAGCTTGGTTTTACAGGCTGGCGCAGATACGCAGTATTTT
-	TRBV4-2	TRBJ2-2	few	CASSQVQGGANTGELFF	TGTGCCAGCAGCCAAGTACAGGGAGGGGCGAACACCGGGGAGCTGTTTTTT
-	TRBV6-5	TRBJ2-1	-	CASSYDGTYNEQFF	TGTGCCAGCAGTTACGACGGGACCTACAATGAGCAGTTCTTC
-	TRBV7-2	TRBJ1-4	-	CASSLYKSGSNEKLFF	TGTGCCAGCAGCCTATACAAGTCCGGGTCTAATGAAAAACTGTTTTTT
-	TRBV2	TRBJ1-2	-	CASSEREGRASYGYTF	TGTGCCAGCAGTGAGCGGGAAGGGAGGGCCAGCTATGGCTACACCTTC
-	TRBV3-1/TRBV3-2	TRBJ1-1	-	CASSRQTLMNTEAFF	TGTGCCAGCAGCCGACAGACCCTGATGAACACTGAAGCTTTCTTT
TRBD1	TRBV5-1	TRBJ2-5	-	CASSLASRGLQETQYF	TGCGCCAGCAGCTTGGCCAGCAGGGGGCTCCAAGAGACCCAGTACTTC
TRBD1	TRBV20-1	TRBJ2-5	-	CSASQGQGQETQYF	TGCAGTGCTAGTCAGGGACAGGGACAAGAGACCCAGTACTTC
TRBD1	TRBV6-5	TRBJ1-2	-	CASSRDRGSEGYTF	TGTGCCAGCAGCCGGGACAGGGGTTCGGAGGGCTACACCTTC
-	TRBV6-5	TRBJ2-6	-	CASSPLSGANVLTF	TGTGCCAGCAGCCCCTTGTCGGGGGCCAACGTCCTGACTTTC
-	TRBV11-1	TRBJ1-4	-	CASSLQGFDEKLFF	TGTGCCAGCAGCTTACAGGGGTTTGATGAAAAACTGTTTTTT
-	TRBV18	TRBJ2-1	-	CASSPRGFNEQFF	TGTGCCAGCTCACCAAGAGGTTTCAATGAGCAGTTCTTC
TRBD1	TRBV14	TRBJ2-2	many	CASSQAGTGGRTGELFF	TGTGCCAGCAGCCAAGCCGGGACAGGGGGACGTACCGGGGAGCTGTTTTTT
TRBD1	TRBV7-6	TRBJ2-3	-	CASSQTTGAVTDTQYF	TGTGCCAGCAGCCAAACGACAGGGGCAGTCACAGATACGCAGTATTTT
-	TRBV28	TRBJ1-5	-	CASSSALGVKSNQPQHF	TGTGCCAGCAGTTCAGCGTTGGGAGTAAAAAGCAATCAGCCCCAGCATTTT
-	TRBV12-3/TRBV12-4	TRBJ1-2	once	CASSFSGVGYTF	TGTGCCAGCAGTTTTTCAGGGGTCGGCTACACCTTC
-	TRBV3-1/TRBV3-2	TRBJ1-1	many	CASSQDRTEAFF	TGTGCCAGCAGCCAAGATCGGACTGAAGCTTTCTTT
TRBD1	TRBV2	TRBJ2-7	-	CASKTGTHEQYF	TGTGCCAGCAAGACAGGGACCCACGAGCAGTACTTC
TRBD1	TRBV11-3	TRBJ2-3	once	CASKLTGESDTQYF	TGTGCCAGCAAACTGACAGGGGAATCAGATACGCAGTATTTT
-	TRBV3-1/TRBV3-2	TRBJ1-3	few	CASSPRGFGNTIYF	TGTGCCAGCAGCCCCAGGGGTTTTGGAAACACCATATATTTT
-	TRBV5-5	TRBJ2-7	-	CASSLVRESSYEQYF	TGTGCCAGCAGCTTGGTTCGGGAAAGCTCCTACGAGCAGTACTTC
TRBD1	TRBV7-9	TRBJ1-2	-	CASSRDSHYGYTF	TGTGCCAGCAGCCGGGACAGCCACTATGGCTACACCTTC
TRBD1	TRBV7-2	TRBJ1-2	-	CASSFGQGRFYTF	TGTGCCAGCAGCTTCGGACAGGGAAGATTCTACACCTTC
TRBD1	TRBV19	TRBJ2-3	-	CASSIGEGAEDTQYF	TGTGCCAGTAGTATAGGCGAGGGGGCTGAAGATACGCAGTATTTT
TRBD2	TRBV11-3	TRBJ2-4	few	CASSSPREGIQYF	TGTGCCAGCAGCTCCCCCAGGGAGGGCATTCAGTACTTC
TRBD1	TRBV6-4	TRBJ1-4	-	CASSTGEEEKLFF	TGTGCCAGCAGTACAGGGGAGGAGGAAAAACTGTTTTTT
-	TRBV19	TRBJ2-2	-	CASSTRGSPNTGELFF	TGTGCCAGTAGTACCAGGGGAAGCCCGAACACCGGGGAGCTGTTTTTT
TRBD1	TRBV5-8	TRBJ1-4	-	CASSLGLGTGREKLFF	TGTGCCAGCAGCTTGGGATTGGGGACAGGGCGTGAAAAACTGTTTTTT
-	TRBV12-5	TRBJ1-1	once	CASGLQAATEAFF	TGTGCTAGTGGTTTGCAAGCGGCCACTGAAGCTTTCTTT
TRBD1	TRBV6-2/TRBV6-3	TRBJ1-2	-	CASSRRQGATYGYTF	TGTGCCAGCAGCCGACGACAGGGGGCGACCTATGGCTACACCTTC
-	TRBV7-2	TRBJ1-1	-	CASSLSPTNTEAFF	TGTGCCAGCAGCTTGAGCCCTACGAACACTGAAGCTTTCTTT
-	TRBV19	TRBJ2-1	-	CASHNSGRPSGAWNNEQFF	TGTGCCAGCCATAATAGCGGCCGTCCCAGCGGAGCGTGGAACAATGAGCAGTTCTTC
TRBD1	TRBV9	TRBJ2-7	-	CASSVLDRGNEQYF	TGTGCCAGCAGCGTGCTAGACAGGGGGAACGAGCAGTACTTC
-	TRBV24-1	TRBJ2-1	-	CATSDSGLNNEQFF	TGTGCCACCAGTGATTCGGGACTGAACAATGAGCAGTTCTTC